Listed below are T cell receptor beta chains from one sample, sequenced in a study of blood T cells in healthy people across ages. Via MiXCR, TCRdb re-called the 5' RACE reads, giving one row per CDR3 protein. The sample records about 840,000 distinct CDR3 sequences, 25% to 35% being singletons. This sample also belongs to another study, concerning T cells of mothers and their children.

The sample consisted of blood. These TCRs come from a middle-aged woman in good health. The CDR3 runs from the conserved cysteine through the conserved F or W. The order of the fields is clone size, J gene, D gene, V gene, CDR3 protein, CDR3 DNA. D genes are given only for firm matches. Some rows have no size entry. The others give once, few or many, or a class for an expanded clone.

clone_size: few
j_call: TRBJ2-3
d_call: -
v_call: TRBV7-2
cdr3_aa: CASSLDPTSTDTQYF
cdr3_nt: TGTGCCAGCAGCCTGGACCCCACCTCCACAGATACGCAGTATTTT

clone_size: many
j_call: TRBJ1-2
d_call: -
v_call: TRBV20-1
cdr3_aa: CSARIPAGIRVYGYTF
cdr3_nt: TGCAGTGCCAGAATCCCGGCGGGGATCAGGGTTTATGGCTACACCTTC

clone_size: -
j_call: TRBJ2-3
d_call: TRBD2
v_call: TRBV9
cdr3_aa: CASSSGITDTQYF
cdr3_nt: TGTGCCAGCTCTAGCGGGATCACAGATACGCAGTATTTT

clone_size: -
j_call: TRBJ2-3
d_call: TRBD1
v_call: TRBV5-1
cdr3_aa: CASSLAGGSKDTQYF
cdr3_nt: TGCGCCAGCAGCTTGGCAGGGGGCAGTAAAGATACGCAGTATTTT

clone_size: few
j_call: TRBJ2-1
d_call: TRBD2
v_call: TRBV7-2
cdr3_aa: CASSLGPWRGGNNEQFF
cdr3_nt: TGTGCCAGCAGCTTGGGCCCGTGGCGGGGGGGCAACAATGAGCAGTTCTTC

clone_size: many
j_call: TRBJ2-4
d_call: TRBD1
v_call: TRBV5-1
cdr3_aa: CASSLDGTGIAKNIQYF
cdr3_nt: TGCGCCAGCAGCTTGGACGGGACAGGGATAGCCAAAAACATTCAGTACTTC

clone_size: -
j_call: TRBJ2-1
d_call: -
v_call: TRBV6-5
cdr3_aa: CASSYSTSSDEQFF
cdr3_nt: TGTGCCAGCAGTTACTCCACTAGTTCCGATGAGCAGTTCTTC

clone_size: -
j_call: TRBJ2-1
d_call: -
v_call: TRBV4-1
cdr3_aa: CASSQRGQRASNNEQFF
cdr3_nt: TGCGCCAGCAGCCAACGAGGACAGCGAGCATCCAACAATGAGCAGTTCTTC

clone_size: few
j_call: TRBJ1-4
d_call: TRBD1
v_call: TRBV14
cdr3_aa: CASSGTGATNELFF
cdr3_nt: TGTGCCAGCAGCGGGACAGGGGCGACGAACGAACTGTTTTTT

clone_size: many
j_call: TRBJ2-5
d_call: TRBD2
v_call: TRBV20-1
cdr3_aa: CSASLAGALQETQYF
cdr3_nt: TGCAGTGCTTCCCTAGCGGGGGCCCTCCAAGAGACCCAGTACTTC

clone_size: many
j_call: TRBJ2-7
d_call: -
v_call: TRBV5-5
cdr3_aa: CASSAAGTITAEQYF
cdr3_nt: TGTGCCAGCAGCGCGGCCGGGACAATAACGGCCGAGCAGTACTTC

clone_size: -
j_call: TRBJ1-1
d_call: TRBD1
v_call: TRBV6-5
cdr3_aa: CASSAGGWTEAFF
cdr3_nt: TGTGCCAGCAGCGCAGGGGGCTGGACTGAAGCTTTCTTT

clone_size: -
j_call: TRBJ1-2
d_call: -
v_call: TRBV7-9
cdr3_aa: CASSFAGKVYGYTF
cdr3_nt: TGTGCCAGCAGCTTCGCAGGGAAGGTATATGGCTACACCTTC

clone_size: -
j_call: TRBJ1-2
d_call: -
v_call: TRBV7-9
cdr3_aa: CASSTQGGGQGYTF
cdr3_nt: TGTGCCAGCAGCACCCAAGGGGGGGGTCAGGGCTACACCTTC

clone_size: -
j_call: TRBJ2-1
d_call: TRBD2
v_call: TRBV7-9
cdr3_aa: CASSQEPAGARGVQFF
cdr3_nt: TGTGCCAGCAGCCAGGAGCCAGCGGGGGCCCGTGGGGTGCAGTTCTTC

clone_size: -
j_call: TRBJ1-2
d_call: TRBD1
v_call: TRBV7-2
cdr3_aa: CASSKRNRDRENYGYTF
cdr3_nt: TGTGCCAGCAGCAAGCGAAACCGGGACAGGGAAAACTATGGCTACACCTTC

clone_size: -
j_call: TRBJ2-3
d_call: TRBD2
v_call: TRBV12-3/TRBV12-4
cdr3_aa: CAGTAGLAGSDTQYF
cdr3_nt: TGTGCCGGCACAGCCGGACTAGCGGGGTCAGATACGCAGTATTTT

clone_size: few
j_call: TRBJ2-1
d_call: -
v_call: TRBV28
cdr3_aa: CASSLVKTSPLALINNEQFF
cdr3_nt: TGTGCCAGCAGTTTAGTAAAAACTTCCCCTTTAGCCCTTATCAACAATGAGCAGTTCTTC

clone_size: few
j_call: TRBJ2-1
d_call: -
v_call: TRBV3-1
cdr3_aa: CASSSTGGSNEQFF
cdr3_nt: TGTGCCAGCAGCTCCACAGGAGGGAGCAATGAGCAGTTCTTC

clone_size: few
j_call: TRBJ1-6
d_call: -
v_call: TRBV6-6
cdr3_aa: CASSYGRGSPLHF
cdr3_nt: TGTGCCAGCAGTTACGGAAGGGGCTCACCCCTCCACTTT

clone_size: -
j_call: TRBJ1-5
d_call: TRBD1
v_call: TRBV12-3/TRBV12-4
cdr3_aa: CASRGQGDRQPQHF
cdr3_nt: TGTGCCAGCCGGGGACAGGGGGATAGGCAGCCCCAGCATTTT

clone_size: -
j_call: TRBJ2-4
d_call: TRBD1
v_call: TRBV5-1
cdr3_aa: CASSGDKTGGAFDIQYF
cdr3_nt: TGCGCCAGCAGCGGGGACAAAACAGGGGGCGCGTTTGACATTCAGTACTTC

clone_size: many
j_call: TRBJ2-7
d_call: -
v_call: TRBV20-1
cdr3_aa: CSARDPTSAYEQYF
cdr3_nt: TGCAGTGCTAGAGATCCCACATCTGCCTACGAGCAGTACTTC

clone_size: many
j_call: TRBJ2-7
d_call: -
v_call: TRBV6-6
cdr3_aa: CASSYSEGSYEQYF
cdr3_nt: TGTGCCAGCAGTTACTCTGAGGGAAGCTACGAGCAGTACTTC

clone_size: -
j_call: TRBJ1-5
d_call: -
v_call: TRBV2
cdr3_aa: CASRTIGQSNQPQHF
cdr3_nt: TGTGCCAGCCGGACAATTGGACAGAGCAATCAGCCCCAGCATTTT

clone_size: once
j_call: TRBJ2-7
d_call: TRBD2
v_call: TRBV4-2
cdr3_aa: CASSQESGGFYNEQYF
cdr3_nt: TGTGCCAGCAGCCAAGAGAGCGGGGGATTTTACAATGAGCAGTACTTC

clone_size: few
j_call: TRBJ1-1
d_call: -
v_call: TRBV5-1
cdr3_aa: CASRAAYRAPEAFF
cdr3_nt: TGCGCCAGCAGGGCGGCTTACAGGGCCCCTGAAGCTTTCTTT